This passage covers 14 T cell receptor beta chains from one sample sequenced in a study of blood T cells in healthy people across ages. PCR was performed a second time for about 7 to 11 cycles using a sample-barcoded 5' primer and a J-beta primer mix. TCRdb re-called the 5' RACE reads through MiXCR, storing one row per CDR3 protein. The sample yields about 1.4 million distinct CDR3 sequences, approximately 59% seen once. The sample consisted of blood. The receptors shown here come from a man aged 18 to 30 in good health.

The chain is built from TRBV20-1 and TRBJ1-4; no definite D call. CDR3 length: 12 residues. The V gene lost 3 bases and the J gene lost 7 bases, with 9 bases spanning the gap. The V gene's germline CDR1 is DFQATT and CDR2 SNEGSKA (reference sequence). As DNA, the CDR3 is TGCAGTGCTAGCGCCACTTTTGAAAAACTGTTTTTT. It is translated as CSASATFEKLFF.

This chain links TRBV5-6 with TRBJ2-1; D may be TRBD1 (6 bases). The end of the DNA is better explained by TRBJ2-7, so the J call may be wrong. The germline gives CDR1 SGHDT, CDR2 YYEEEE. This CDR3 contains 14 residues. The CDR3 protein is CASSLYRAYNEQYF. The CDR3 coding sequence is TGTGCCAGCAGCTTGTACAGGGCCTACAATGAGCAGTACTTC.

The gene calls are TRBV11-2 and TRBJ2-7; a weak D match, TRBD1 (6 bases). This CDR3 has 15 amino acids. Between the trimmed V and J ends, which lost 0 bases and 3 bases, there was a span of 12 bases. CDR1 SGHAT and CDR2 FQNNGV come from the germline V gene. The CDR3 DNA sequence: TGTGCCAGCAGCTTAGAAAGGGACACAGGCTACGAGCAGTACTTC. It is translated as CASSLERDTGYEQYF.

CDR3 residues: CASSLVPPMGTGELFF. The CDR3 DNA is TGTGCCAGCAGTTTAGTTCCACCCATGGGGACCGGGGAGCTGTTTTTT. The rearrangement joins TRBV12-3 or TRBV12-4 to TRBJ2-2; D gene unclear. This CDR3 has 16 amino acids. The V and J ends lost 1 base and 5 bases respectively, with 14 bases between them.

There are a few counts of this clonotype. The chain couples TRBV10-3 to TRBJ2-5; 8 bases are shared with TRBD2. With V trimmed by 2 bases and J by 5 bases, 7 bases remained unmatched. CDR3 size: 15 residues. The germline gives CDR1 ENHRY, CDR2 SYGVKD. The chain's CDR3 is CAISEGGTRGETQYF. CDR3 sequence (DNA): TGTGCCATCAGTGAGGGAGGGACTAGAGGGGAGACCCAGTACTTC.

The chain combines TRBV11-2 with TRBJ2-7; tentatively, D is TRBD1 or TRBD2 (6 bases each). The germline V and J ends were trimmed by 5 bases and 5 bases, with 25 bases remaining between them. The germline gives CDR1 SGHAT, CDR2 FQNNGV. The CDR3 is 17 amino acids. The CDR3 bases are TGTGCCAGCAGCCCTCGGGAGTGGGGGCTAGTGTTGAACGAGCAGTACTTC. It specifies CASSPREWGLVLNEQYF. Combining the CDR3 with reference TRBV11-2 and TRBJ2-7 gives the whole variable domain EAGVAQSPRYKIIEKRQSVAFWCNPISGHATLYWYQQILGQGPKLLIQFQNNGVVDDSQLPKDRFSAERLKGVDSTLKIQPAKLEDSAVYLCASSPREWGLVLNEQYFGPGTRLTVT.

The chain links TRBV20-1 to TRBJ2-7; D remains ambiguous. CDR1 and CDR2 (germline): DFQATT, SNEGSKA (reference sequence). Trimming removed 3 bases from V and 3 bases from J, with 15 bases in between. The CDR3 loop spans 14 amino acids. The CDR3 nucleotides are TGCAGTGCTAGTGACTCGCCTCGCTACTACGAGCAGTACTTC. Residues: CSASDSPRYYEQYF.

In its sample, this clonotype was seen a few times. The chain recombines TRBV20-1 with TRBJ2-7; no clear D. The germline V gene has CDR1 DFQATT and CDR2 SNEGSKA (reference sequence). V was trimmed by 2 bases and J by 4 bases, leaving 9 bases between them. The CDR3 is made up of 12 amino acids. CDR3 sequence: CSARRAGYEQYF. The CDR3 DNA is TGCAGTGCTAGACGGGCTGGGTACGAGCAGTACTTC.

This clonotype was found a few times. The rearrangement joins TRBV6-6 to TRBJ2-7; 7 positions agree with TRBD2. The germline CDR1 and CDR2 sequences are MNHNY and SVGAGI (reference sequence). The CDR3 contains 14 residues. With V trimmed by 5 bases and J by 2 bases, 6 bases remained unmatched. Written as DNA, the CDR3 is TGTGCCAGCAGTCGTCTAGCGGAGACCTACGAGCAGTACTTC. Translated, it gives CASSRLAETYEQYF.

The chain combines TRBV5-1 with TRBJ2-6; possibly TRBD1 for D (6 bases). Germline lookup yields CDR1 SGHRS and CDR2 YFSETQ. V was pared by 5 bases and J by 0 bases, with 18 bases between. The CDR3 is made up of 18 amino acids. CDR3 DNA: TGCGCCAGCAGATTTCCTTCGGACAGCCTCTCTGGGGCCAACGTCCTGACTTTC. Translated: CASRFPSDSLSGANVLTF.

In regard to this clonotype: One junction end disagrees with the germline gene, perhaps due to a read error. CDR3 coding DNA: TGTGCTAGCAGTTTCAGCTGGGCTTTTGCTAACTATGGCTACACCTTC. Translating gives CASSFSWAFANYGYTF. The chain uses TRBV7-7 and TRBJ1-2; D uncertain. The germline V gene has CDR1 SSHAT and CDR2 FNYEAQ (reference sequence). This CDR3 region has 16 residues.

CDR3: CSARDLSTDTQYF. The CDR3 DNA reads as TGCAGTGCTAGAGATCTCTCCACAGATACGCAGTATTTT. The chain uses TRBV20-1 and TRBJ2-3, with D uncertain. The CDR3 is made up of 13 amino acids. V was trimmed by 0 bases and J by 2 bases, leaving 6 bases between them. Germline values: CDR1 DFQATT, CDR2 SNEGSKA (reference sequence).

This clonotype was seen more than once but under ten times. The CDR3, as DNA: TGTGCCAGCCTGGGGGACAATGAGCAGTTCTTC. Residues: CASLGDNEQFF. The chain uses TRBV18 and TRBJ2-1; TRBD1 or TRBD2 may be the D gene (5 bases each). Germline values: CDR1 KGHSH, CDR2 LQKENI. V was cut by 8 bases and J by 5 bases, with 7 bases left in between. This CDR3 comprises 11 residues.

The rearrangement uses TRBV5-5 and TRBJ2-1; possible D gene TRBD1, 6 bases. The CDR3 is 16 residues long. CDR1 is SGHKS and CDR2 is YYEKEE in the germline V gene (reference sequence). The V end was cut by 2 bases, the J end by 4 bases, with 16 bases between. This CDR3 is CASSFLTYGQYNEQFF. In DNA form, the CDR3 reads TGTGCCAGCAGCTTCCTTACTTATGGACAGTACAATGAGCAGTTCTTC.